These 25 T cell receptor beta chains were sequenced from one sample in a study of T cell repertoires in cytomegalovirus infection. Their antigen targets remain unknown. TCRdb called the reads again in MiXCR, with one record for every CDR3 protein. The table shows around 69,000 distinct CDR3 sequences, with 28% occurring only once. The sequenced sample was CD8+ T cells from cultured PBMCs, obtained from culture after CMV antigen stimulation. Every receptor here comes from a human donor in good health (CMV status not recorded). Some clones in this sample may be carry-over from other donors' samples.

J is TRBJ2-5 and V is TRBV27, with a possible D match to TRBD1 (6 bases). V shed 11 bases and J shed 5 bases, with 21 bases lying between them. Germline V gene sequence: CDR1 MNHEY, CDR2 SMNVEV (reference sequence). There are 14 residues in the CDR3. CDR3 region: CAVSLGRGAETQYF. CDR3 DNA: TGTGCCGTCAGCTTGGGCAGGGGCGCGGAGACCCAGTACTTC.

CDR3 sequence reads: CASSSFPETRVNYGYTF. The CDR3 DNA follows: TGTGCCAGCAGCTCATTCCCCGAAACCAGAGTTAACTATGGCTACACCTTC. The chain has TRBV7-9 and TRBJ1-2; D gene unclear. Trimming left V 4 bases short and J 1 base short, with 19 bases between. CDR1 and CDR2 (germline): SEHNR, FQNEAQ (reference sequence). This CDR3 contains 17 residues.

This clonotype was observed many times. The rearrangement uses TRBV11-2 and TRBJ2-1, with D maybe TRBD2 (5 bases). CDR1 and CDR2 from the germline V gene are SGHAT and FQNNGV. The CDR3 sequence is 13 residues long. Trimming shortened V by 1 base and J by 10 bases, and 11 bases separated the two germline ends. CDR3 region: CASSLGPTREQFF. In DNA, the CDR3 is TGTGCCAGCAGCTTAGGCCCTACTAGGGAGCAGTTCTTC.

A few counts support this clonotype. J is TRBJ1-4 and V is TRBV27; TRBD1 matches 10 bases. Germline V lookup: CDR1 MNHEY, CDR2 SMNVEV (reference sequence). This CDR3 region has 17 residues. Unmatched junction bases numbered 15, after V lost 6 bases and J lost 8 bases. CDR3 in DNA: TGTGCCAGCAGCCCCACGACGACAGGGGGCCGTCGGGAAAAACTGTTTTTT. Residues: CASSPTTTGGRREKLFF.

This clonotype appeared many times. The chain carries TRBV12-3 or TRBV12-4 and TRBJ2-5; the D gene could be TRBD1 or TRBD2 (5 bases each). With 3 bases removed from V and 4 bases from J, the gap between germline ends came to 9 bases. The CDR3 is 13 amino acids. This CDR3 is CASSLAGTETQYF. The CDR3 nucleotides read TGTGCCAGCAGTTTGGCAGGGACAGAGACCCAGTACTTC.

This clonotype was recorded many times. The chain recombines TRBV11-1 with TRBJ2-5; 13 bases are shared with TRBD2. Germline trimming cut 4 bases from V and 2 bases from J; bases unmatched to any gene: 4. CDR3 length equals 16 residues. Germline assignment: CDR1 SGHAT and CDR2 FQDESV (reference sequence). The CDR3: CASSYGLAGVQETQYF. The CDR3 nucleotides read TGTGCCAGCAGCTACGGACTAGCGGGGGTACAAGAGACCCAGTACTTC.

This clonotype was observed a handful of times. The chain has TRBV6-6 and TRBJ2-7; 9 bases fit TRBD1. This CDR3 is built from 16 residues. Trimming cost V 6 bases and J 7 bases; bases outside gene matches: 16. Germline-derived CDR1 and CDR2 are MNHNY and SVGAGI (reference sequence). DNA for the CDR3: TGTGCCAGCAGCCCCGGACAGGGGCTAAGACAGTGGGAGCAGTACTTC. Encoded protein: CASSPGQGLRQWEQYF.

The chain couples TRBV4-1 to TRBJ2-7; D is unresolved. The CDR3 is 14 residues long. In germline, CDR1 is MGHRA, CDR2 YSYEKL. V was clipped by 3 bases and J by 0 bases, with 9 bases between them. DNA for the CDR3: TGCGCCAGCAGCCACCAGATTAGCTCCTACGAGCAGTACTTC. This codes for CASSHQISSYEQYF.

J is TRBJ2-7 and V is TRBV20-1; TRBD2 aligns across 14 bases. Trimming removed 3 bases from V and 6 bases from J; junction bases left unmatched: 4. The CDR3 extends over 14 amino acids. Germline V gives CDR1 DFQATT, CDR2 SNEGSKA (reference sequence). The CDR3 region is CSASGTSGSGEQYF. For the CDR3, the DNA is TGCAGTGCTAGTGGGACTAGCGGGAGTGGCGAGCAGTACTTC.

This chain uses TRBV9 with TRBJ2-4; 11 nucleotides line up with TRBD2. The CDR3 runs 18 residues. Germline V gene sequence: CDR1 SGDLS, CDR2 YYNGEE. V lost 3 bases to trimming and J lost 2 bases; unmatched junction nucleotides: 10. The CDR3 reads CASSAGLAALRTKNIQYF. DNA for the CDR3: TGTGCCAGCAGCGCGGGACTAGCGGCGTTACGAACCAAAAACATTCAGTACTTC.

This chain joins TRBV7-9 and TRBJ2-1; 11 nucleotides match TRBD2. The CDR3 totals 16 residues. J gave up 7 bases and V 5 bases, and 10 bases lay outside the gene matches. Germline CDR1 is SEHNR and CDR2 is FQNEAQ (reference sequence). The CDR3 is CASSPRLAGTDNEQFF. The CDR3 DNA is TGTGCCAGCAGCCCCCGACTAGCGGGAACGGATAATGAGCAGTTCTTC.

The count of this clonotype is one. The chain's CDR3 is CASSPTGQETQYF. The DNA for the CDR3 is TGTGCCAGCAGCCCGACAGGGCAAGAGACCCAGTACTTC. The chain joins TRBV14 to TRBJ2-5, with TRBD1 identical over 7 bases. V gave up 4 bases and J gave up 2 bases; unmatched junction bases: 1. Germline V lookup: CDR1 SGHDN, CDR2 FVKESK. This CDR3 spans 13 amino acids. Looking up the rest from reference TRBV14 and TRBJ2-5 gives the full variable domain: EAGVTQFPSHSVIEKGQTVTLRCDPISGHDNLYWYRRVMGKEIKFLLHFVKESKQDESGMPNNRFLAERTGGTYSTLKVQPAELEDSGVYFCASSPTGQETQYFGPGTRLLVL.

This clonotype has a count of ten or more. V usage is TRBV20-1 and J usage is TRBJ2-3; TRBD2 agrees at 11 bases. The CDR3 totals 16 residues. Germline V gene lookup returns CDR1 DFQATT and CDR2 SNEGSKA (reference sequence). V lost 2 bases, J lost 0 bases, and 4 bases stayed unmatched. The DNA of the CDR3 is TGCAGTGCTAGACGGACTAGCGGGCTGAGCACAGATACGCAGTATTTT. Translating it yields CSARRTSGLSTDTQYF.

This chain connects TRBV14 to TRBJ2-7, with D unresolved. The CDR3 is 15 amino acids. Trimming took 0 bases from V and 2 from J, leaving 11 bases between them. Germline V gene lookup returns CDR1 SGHDN and CDR2 FVKESK. The CDR3 is CASSQDEALPYEQYF. DNA of the CDR3: TGTGCCAGCAGCCAAGATGAAGCACTTCCCTACGAGCAGTACTTC.

This rearrangement joins TRBV5-6 to TRBJ2-2; tentatively, D is TRBD1 or TRBD2 (5 bases each). Trimming stripped 4 bases from V and 4 bases from J, with 8 bases between. CDR1 is SGHDT and CDR2 is YYEEEE in the germline V gene. CDR3 length equals 13 residues. CDR3 amino acids: CASSRDLTGELFF. The CDR3 nucleotides read TGTGCCAGCAGCAGGGACCTCACCGGGGAGCTGTTTTTT.

This clonotype was recorded a few times. V is TRBV6-6 and J is TRBJ1-2; D unresolved. The CDR3 has 16 residues. Germline loops: CDR1 MNHNY, CDR2 SVGAGI (reference sequence). Deletions cut 0 bases from V and 3 bases from J, with 14 bases between. The CDR3 DNA reads TGTGCCAGCAGTTACTCGATGGGGTCCTCGGACTATGGCTACACCTTC. It is translated as CASSYSMGSSDYGYTF.

In the case of this clonotype: This could be a read error, since a much larger clone is one nucleotide away. The chain couples TRBV3-1 to TRBJ2-1, with TRBD2 matching 12 bases. V gave up 0 bases and J gave up 7 bases; unmatched junction bases: 13. The CDR3 loop spans 19 amino acids. Germline CDR1 is LGHDT and CDR2 is YNNKEL (reference sequence). In DNA form, the CDR3 reads TGTGCCAGCAGCCAAGAGGGGCTAGCGGGAGGGGGATACTGGAATGAGCAGTTCTTC. Translating gives CASSQEGLAGGGYWNEQFF.

The genes are TRBV6-2 or TRBV6-3 and TRBJ1-1, with D possibly matching TRBD1 (5 bases). The germline V gene has CDR1 MNHEY and CDR2 SVGEGT. Trimming left V 0 bases short and J 3 bases short, with 14 bases between. The CDR3 contains 16 residues. CDR3 loop: CASSYSRRQSHTEAFF. CDR3 nucleotides: TGTGCCAGCAGTTACTCGCGCCGACAGAGCCACACTGAAGCTTTCTTT.

This clonotype was counted between two and nine times. V and J are TRBV7-8 and TRBJ1-1; no clear D gene. V lost 1 base, J lost 5 bases, and 8 bases lay in between. This CDR3 has 13 amino acids. The germline V gene encodes CDR1 SGHVS and CDR2 FQNEAQ. Written as DNA, the CDR3 is TGTGCCAGCAGCTTAGGAACCAGAACTGAAGCTTTCTTT. Translated: CASSLGTRTEAFF. Full variable domain (remainder filled in from reference TRBV7-8 and TRBJ1-1): GAGVSQSPRYKVAKRGQDVALRCDPISGHVSLFWYQQALGQGPEFLTYFQNEAQLDKSGLPSDRFFAERPEGSVSTLKIQRTQQEDSAVYLCASSLGTRTEAFFGQGTRLTVV.

The V gene is TRBV20-1, the J gene TRBJ2-3; 13 nucleotides align to TRBD2. The V segment lost 0 bases and the J segment 4 bases; nucleotides outside the gene matches: 7. The CDR3 totals 17 residues. Germline V lookup: CDR1 DFQATT, CDR2 SNEGSKA (reference sequence). CDR3 sequence (DNA): TGCAGTGCTAGAGACCGAGGAACTAGCGGGAGGGCAGATACGCAGTATTTT. It yields the protein CSARDRGTSGRADTQYF.

This rearrangement joins TRBV4-3 to TRBJ1-1; 9 bases map to TRBD1. Germline V gene data show CDR1 as LGHNA and CDR2 as YSLEER. CDR3 length equals 15 residues. The ends lost 3 bases at V and 1 base at J; junction bases unmatched: 3. DNA for the CDR3: TGCGCCAGCAGCCAGAAGGACAGGGGGAACACTGAAGCTTTCTTT. As protein: CASSQKDRGNTEAFF.

In its sample, this clonotype was seen a few times. V gene TRBV5-1 combines with J gene TRBJ2-4, with D perhaps matching TRBD1 or TRBD2 (5 bases each). Trimming left V 4 bases short and J 6 bases short, with 17 bases between. The V gene's germline CDR1 is SGHRS and CDR2 YFSETQ. The CDR3 length is 15 residues. The CDR3 is CASSQPREFGNIQYF. The CDR3 bases are TGCGCCAGCAGCCAACCCAGGGAGTTTGGAAACATTCAGTACTTC.

This clonotype was observed many times. The rearrangement uses TRBV19 and TRBJ2-7; no clear D. In germline, CDR1 is LNHDA, CDR2 SQIVND (reference sequence). Trimming took off 5 bases at V and 4 bases at J, with 6 bases between the two ends. This CDR3 region has 11 residues. The DNA of the CDR3 is TGTGCCAGTAGTCCCAAGTACGAGCAGTACTTC. Amino acids: CASSPKYEQYF. Drawing the rest from reference TRBV19 and TRBJ2-7, the complete variable domain is DGGITQSPKYLFRKEGQNVTLSCEQNLNHDAMYWYRQDPGQGLRLIYYSQIVNDFQKGDIAEGYSVSREKKESFPLTVTSAQKNPTAFYLCASSPKYEQYFGPGTRLTVT.

The chain has TRBV3-1 and TRBJ2-7; D call uncertain. Deletions cut 4 bases from V and 4 bases from J, with 11 bases between. The CDR3 runs 13 residues. The V gene's germline CDR1 is LGHDT and CDR2 YNNKEL (reference sequence). Here the CDR3 reads CASSPEITYEQYF. The CDR3 region has the DNA TGTGCCAGCAGCCCCGAAATAACTTACGAGCAGTACTTC.

The sample holds a few counts of this clonotype. The chain is built from TRBV10-3 and TRBJ2-1, with D maybe TRBD1 (7 bases). The CDR3 is 14 amino acids. V gave up 3 bases and J gave up 8 bases, with 14 bases separating them. The germline V gene encodes CDR1 ENHRY and CDR2 SYGVKD. CDR3 in DNA: TGTGCCATCAGTGACAGGGGGGAGGTCGATGAGCAGTTCTTC. Protein: CAISDRGEVDEQFF.